This passage covers 12 T cell receptor beta chains from one sample sequenced in a study of shared clonotypes between healthy human individuals. Some clones are missing from TCRdb's copy, which holds only in-frame ones; the method was immunoSEQ multiplex PCR. The sample contains 1.4 million or so clones, less than 99% of which appear only once. The sequenced sample was naive CD4+ T cells sorted from blood. The subset here: CD45RA+ positively selected. The receptors here all came from a man between 25 and 39 years old in good health.

The gene calls are TRBV7-2 and TRBJ2-7; D unclear. V was clipped by 3 bases and J by 1 base, with 10 bases between them. Germline CDR1 and CDR2: SGHTA and FQGNSA. This CDR3 is 14 amino acids long. In DNA form, the CDR3 reads TGTGCCAGCAGCTTTAAGCCGGGTTCCTACGAGCAGTACTTC. It encodes CASSFKPGSYEQYF.

The gene calls are TRBV7-2 and TRBJ2-7; D may be TRBD2 (6 bases). CDR3 length: 15 residues. Germline-derived CDR1 and CDR2 are SGHTA and FQGNSA. Deletions cut 4 bases from V and 3 bases from J, with 16 bases between. The DNA for the CDR3 is TGTGCCAGCAGCTCCCAACTAGCCCCCGACTACGAGCAGTACTTC. This translates into CASSSQLAPDYEQYF.

Details on this clone: Other nucleotide sequences in the sample specify the same CDR3. The chain carries TRBV2 and TRBJ1-1, with 8 bases fitting TRBD1. V shed 6 bases and J 5 bases; nucleotides not matched to a gene: 5. CDR3 size: 13 residues. CDR1 SNHLY and CDR2 FYNNEI come from the germline V gene. Here the CDR3 DNA reads TGTGCCAGCAGCGACAGGGGTAGGACTGAAGCTTTCTTT. It encodes CASSDRGRTEAFF. The entire variable domain, with the rest obtained from reference TRBV2 and TRBJ1-1, is as follows: EPEVTQTPSHQVTQMGQEVILRCVPISNHLYFYWYRQILGQKVEFLVSFYNNEISEKSEIFDDQFSVERPDGSNFTLKIRSTKLEDSAMYFCASSDRGRTEAFFGQGTRLTVV.

The rearrangement joins TRBV5-4 to TRBJ2-1, with a weak D call TRBD2 (7 bases). CDR1 is SGHNT and CDR2 is YYREEE in the germline V gene (reference sequence). Trimming stripped 0 bases from V and 2 bases from J, with 15 bases between. CDR3 size: 17 residues. The CDR3 coding sequence is TGTGCCAGCAGCTTGGCCAGGGGCGGGAGAACCTACAATGAGCAGTTCTTC. Translation: CASSLARGGRTYNEQFF.

The rearrangement links TRBV9 to TRBJ2-1; TRBD2 agrees at 12 bases. Trimming at V came to 0 bases and at J to 7 bases, leaving 2 bases not matched to a gene. From germline, CDR1 is SGDLS and CDR2 YYNGEE. The CDR3 covers 15 residues. CDR3 protein: CASSVATSGSNEQFF. The CDR3 DNA reads as TGTGCCAGCAGCGTAGCGACTAGCGGGAGTAATGAGCAGTTCTTC. Looking up the rest from reference TRBV9 and TRBJ2-1 gives the full variable domain: DSGVTQTPKHLITATGQRVTLRCSPRSGDLSVYWYQQSLDQGLQFLIQYYNGEERAKGNILERFSAQQFPDLHSELNLSSLELGDSALYFCASSVATSGSNEQFFGPGTRLTVL.

The chain is built from TRBV19 and TRBJ2-7, with 10 bases lining up with TRBD1. The CDR3 extends over 15 amino acids. Unmatched junction bases numbered 5, after V lost 4 bases and J lost 2 bases. CDR1 and CDR2 from the germline V gene are LNHDA and SQIVND (reference sequence). For the CDR3, the DNA is TGTGCCAGTAGTACGTCGGGACAGGGGACCTACGAGCAGTACTTC. It translates to CASSTSGQGTYEQYF. The entire variable domain, with the rest obtained from reference TRBV19 and TRBJ2-7, is as follows: DGGITQSPKYLFRKEGQNVTLSCEQNLNHDAMYWYRQDPGQGLRLIYYSQIVNDFQKGDIAEGYSVSREKKESFPLTVTSAQKNPTAFYLCASSTSGQGTYEQYFGPGTRLTVT.

The chain is built from TRBV27 and TRBJ2-7, with D perhaps TRBD2 (6 bases). CDR1 and CDR2 from the germline V gene are MNHEY and SMNVEV (reference sequence). V lost 2 bases and J lost 3, with 14 bases in between. The CDR3 totals 15 residues. The CDR3 DNA reads TGTGCCAGCAGTTTAGGACGAGGGAGGATCTACGAGCAGTACTTC. It is translated as CASSLGRGRIYEQYF.

The V gene is TRBV29-1, the J gene TRBJ2-3, with a weak D call TRBD2 (6 bases). Germline CDR1 SQVTM, CDR2 ANQGSEA. This CDR3 has 14 residues. V was cut by 3 bases and J by 5 bases, with 15 bases left in between. The CDR3 DNA reads as TGCAGCGTTGAGGCTGGGGACGGGGGAGATACGCAGTATTTT. Amino acids: CSVEAGDGGDTQYF.

The V gene is TRBV18, the J gene TRBJ1-3; no clear D. Trimming pared 3 bases from V and 3 bases from J, leaving 18 bases between. The CDR3 sequence is 17 residues long. Germline V gives CDR1 KGHSH, CDR2 LQKENI. The CDR3 sequence: CASSPQVSGLIGNTIYF. Here the CDR3 DNA reads TGTGCCAGCTCACCGCAAGTCTCGGGTCTAATTGGAAACACCATATATTTT.

The rearrangement links TRBV19 to TRBJ2-2; possibly TRBD2 for D (5 bases). This CDR3 region has 16 residues. Germline-derived CDR1 and CDR2 are LNHDA and SQIVND (reference sequence). The V gene lost 5 bases and the J gene lost 6 bases, with 19 bases spanning the gap. The CDR3 reads CASSQRAGTISGELFF. The CDR3 region has the DNA TGTGCCAGTAGTCAGAGGGCAGGTACGATCTCCGGGGAGCTGTTTTTT.

The chain has TRBV5-1 and TRBJ2-7; D might be TRBD2 (5 bases). CDR1 and CDR2 (germline): SGHRS, YFSETQ. This CDR3 spans 12 amino acids. Trimming stripped 3 bases from V and 6 bases from J, with 10 bases between. The CDR3 nucleotides read TGCGCCAGCAGCTCGGACTCCCGCGAGCAGTACTTC. Translation gives CASSSDSREQYF.

J is TRBJ2-7 and V is TRBV4-1, with D possibly being TRBD1 (6 bases). This CDR3 is built from 13 residues. CDR1 and CDR2 (germline): MGHRA, YSYEKL. Trimming pared 4 bases from V and 1 base from J, leaving 8 bases between. The CDR3, as DNA: TGCGCCAGCAGCCGGGACATTTCCTACGAGCAGTACTTC. Its translation: CASSRDISYEQYF.